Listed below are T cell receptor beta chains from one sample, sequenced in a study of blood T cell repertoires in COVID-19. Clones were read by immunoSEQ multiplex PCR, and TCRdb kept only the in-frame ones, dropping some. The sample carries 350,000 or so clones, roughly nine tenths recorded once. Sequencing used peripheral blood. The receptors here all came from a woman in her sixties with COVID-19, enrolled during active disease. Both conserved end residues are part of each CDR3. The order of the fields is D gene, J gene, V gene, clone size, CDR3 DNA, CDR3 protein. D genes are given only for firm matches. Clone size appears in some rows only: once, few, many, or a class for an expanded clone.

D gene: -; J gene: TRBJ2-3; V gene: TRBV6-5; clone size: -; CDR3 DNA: TGTGCCAGCAGTTTCGGCGGTACGCAGTATTTT; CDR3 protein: CASSFGGTQYF
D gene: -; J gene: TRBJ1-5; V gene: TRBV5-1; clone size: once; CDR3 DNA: TGCGCCAGCAGCTTGGACGAGGGGGGGAATCAGCCCCAGCATTTT; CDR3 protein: CASSLDEGGNQPQHF
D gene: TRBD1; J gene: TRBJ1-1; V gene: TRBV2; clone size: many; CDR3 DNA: TGTGCCAGCGGTGGGGCAGGGGGCACTGAAGCTTTCTTT; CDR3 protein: CASGGAGGTEAFF
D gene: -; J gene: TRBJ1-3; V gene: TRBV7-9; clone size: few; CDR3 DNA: TGTGCCAGCAGCGCCGCAGGGGCAGGAAACACCATATATTTT; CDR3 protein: CASSAAGAGNTIYF
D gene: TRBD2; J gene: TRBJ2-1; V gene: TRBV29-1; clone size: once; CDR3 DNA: TGCAGCGTTGAAATGGCTGAGCGGGGGGGCCGAAATGAGCAGTTCTTC; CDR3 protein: CSVEMAERGGRNEQFF
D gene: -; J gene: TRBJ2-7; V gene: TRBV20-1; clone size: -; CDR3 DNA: TGCAGTGCTAGACAGGGGAACGAGCAGTACTTC; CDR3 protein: CSARQGNEQYF
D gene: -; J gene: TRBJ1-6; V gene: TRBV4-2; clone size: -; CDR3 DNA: TGTGCCAGCAGCCAGCGAGCCTCACCCCTCCACTTT; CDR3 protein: CASSQRASPLHF
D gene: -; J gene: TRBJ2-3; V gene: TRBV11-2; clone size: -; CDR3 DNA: TGTGCCAGCAGCTTAGGGGTTACAGAGACAGATACGCAGTATTTT; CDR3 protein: CASSLGVTETDTQYF
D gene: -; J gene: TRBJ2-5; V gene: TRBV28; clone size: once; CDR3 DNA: TGTGCCAGCAGGGACTCGGGCCCGTACCAAGAGACCCAGTACTTC; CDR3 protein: CASRDSGPYQETQYF
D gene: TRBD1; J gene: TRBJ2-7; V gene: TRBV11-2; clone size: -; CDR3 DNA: TGTGCCAGCAGCTTAGTCCCGACAGGGAGTTCCTACGAGCAGTACTTC; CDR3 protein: CASSLVPTGSSYEQYF
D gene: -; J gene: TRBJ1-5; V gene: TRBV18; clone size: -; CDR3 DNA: TGTGCCAGCTCACCAGACAGGAATCAGCCCCAGCATTTT; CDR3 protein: CASSPDRNQPQHF
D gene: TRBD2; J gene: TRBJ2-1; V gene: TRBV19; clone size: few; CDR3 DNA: TGTGCCAGTAGTGTGATAGCGGGGGTATACAATGAGCAGTTCTTC; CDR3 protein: CASSVIAGVYNEQFF
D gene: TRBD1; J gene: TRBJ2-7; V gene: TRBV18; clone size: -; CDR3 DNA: TGTGCCAGCTCAGCGGGACAGGGGATCTACGAGCAGTACTTC; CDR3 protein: CASSAGQGIYEQYF
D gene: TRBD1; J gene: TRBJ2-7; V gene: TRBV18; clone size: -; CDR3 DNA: TGTGCCAGCTCACCGCACCGGGACAGCTCCTACGAGCAGTACTTC; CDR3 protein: CASSPHRDSSYEQYF
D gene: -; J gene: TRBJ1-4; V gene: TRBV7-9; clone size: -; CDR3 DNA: TGTGCCAGCACCTTGCAGGGTCCTAATGAAAAACTGTTTTTT; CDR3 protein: CASTLQGPNEKLFF
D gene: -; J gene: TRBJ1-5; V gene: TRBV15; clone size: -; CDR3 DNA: TGTGCCACCCGCCGCTCGGTAGATAGCAATCAGCCCCAGCATTTT; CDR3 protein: CATRRSVDSNQPQHF